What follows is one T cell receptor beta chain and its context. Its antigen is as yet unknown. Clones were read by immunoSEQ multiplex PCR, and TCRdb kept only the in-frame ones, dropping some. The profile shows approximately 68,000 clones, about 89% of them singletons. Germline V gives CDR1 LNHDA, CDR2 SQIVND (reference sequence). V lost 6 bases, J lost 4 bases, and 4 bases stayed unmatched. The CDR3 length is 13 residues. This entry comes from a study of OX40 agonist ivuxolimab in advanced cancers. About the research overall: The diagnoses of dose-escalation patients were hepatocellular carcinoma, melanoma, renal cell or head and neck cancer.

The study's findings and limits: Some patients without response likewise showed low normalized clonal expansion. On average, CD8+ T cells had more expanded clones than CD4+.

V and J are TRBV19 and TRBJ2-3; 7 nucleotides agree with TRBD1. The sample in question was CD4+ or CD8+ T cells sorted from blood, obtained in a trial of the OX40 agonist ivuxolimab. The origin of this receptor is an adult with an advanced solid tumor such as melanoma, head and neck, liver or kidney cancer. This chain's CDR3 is CASRNRGADTQYF. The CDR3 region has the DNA TGTGCCAGTAGGAACAGGGGAGCAGATACGCAGTATTTT. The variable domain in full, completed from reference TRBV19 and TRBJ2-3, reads DGGITQSPKYLFRKEGQNVTLSCEQNLNHDAMYWYRQDPGQGLRLIYYSQIVNDFQKGDIAEGYSVSREKKESFPLTVTSAQKNPTAFYLCASRNRGADTQYFGPGTRLTVL.